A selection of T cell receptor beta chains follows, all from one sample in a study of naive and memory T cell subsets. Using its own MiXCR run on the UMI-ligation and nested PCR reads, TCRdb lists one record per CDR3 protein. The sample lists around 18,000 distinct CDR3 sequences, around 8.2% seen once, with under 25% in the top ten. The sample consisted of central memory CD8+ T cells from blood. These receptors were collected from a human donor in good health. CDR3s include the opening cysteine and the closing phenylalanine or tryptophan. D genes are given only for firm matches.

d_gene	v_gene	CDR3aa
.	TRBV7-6	CASSPSGGGGSDTQYF
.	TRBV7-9	CASSWGPGLTGELFF
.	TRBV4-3	CASSQVGQNTEAFF
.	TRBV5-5	CASSLSQPTITDTQYF
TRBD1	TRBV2	CASMGQFMNTEAFF
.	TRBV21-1	CASTRLSLDRDKPIAKNIQYF
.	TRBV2	CASRPGGGPGELFF
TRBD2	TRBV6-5	CASGRGLAGTDTQYF
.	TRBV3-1	CASSPDPGANVLTF
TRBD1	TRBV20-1	CSANFRQGGDGYTF
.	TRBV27	CASSLSKNQPQHF
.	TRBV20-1	CSARGGEGDTEAFF
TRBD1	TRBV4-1	CASSPTGTGALNTEAFF
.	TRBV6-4	CASSIIPGNEQFF
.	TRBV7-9	CASSLFGGDTQYF
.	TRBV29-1	CSVEAGTLIRTDTQYF
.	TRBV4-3	CASSQDIGSANEKLFF
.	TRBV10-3	CAISEVDSGAPYEQYF
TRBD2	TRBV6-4	CASTDTSGGPTVQFF
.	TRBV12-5	CASAKDSRGGYTGELFF
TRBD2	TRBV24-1	CATSGAGEVETQYF
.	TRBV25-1	CASSGGRQAPTREQYF
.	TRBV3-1	CASSVAEHNEQFF
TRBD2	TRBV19	CASSIGLAGTDTQYF
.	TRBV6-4	CASSADSQETQYF
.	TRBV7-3	CASSLTLAGRYNEQFF
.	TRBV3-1	CASSPLGGDNEQYF
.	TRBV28	CASSLVGTYSGNTIYF
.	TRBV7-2	CASSPGASYEQYF
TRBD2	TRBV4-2	CASSQNRGGRDEQYF